This T cell receptor (beta chain) was sequenced in a study of shared clonotypes between healthy human individuals. The germline CDR1 and CDR2 sequences are SQVTM and ANQGSEA. The V gene end was trimmed by 7 bases and the J gene end by 6 bases; junction bases not matched to a gene: 12. The CDR3 sequence is 14 residues long. Sequencing used immunoSEQ multiplex PCR; TCRdb keeps in-frame clones, though not all of them. The top ten hold about 1.6% of the sample, which has about 1.9 million clones, around 93% seen once. As defined, naive CD8 cells were CD45RO-negative and positively selected for CCR7, with terminally differentiated effector memory CD45RA+ cells excluded.

This receptor was taken from a man younger than 30 in good health. Some clones in this sample may be carry-over from other donors' samples. V gene TRBV29-1 combines with J gene TRBJ2-1; 7 bases align to TRBD1. Sequencing used naive CD8+ T cells from PBMCs. The CDR3 DNA sequence: TGCAGCGGCGAGACAGGGAAGTCAGTCAATGAGCAGTTCTTC. Translated: CSGETGKSVNEQFF.